The clone carrying this TCR beta chain was picked up many times. TCRdb ran MiXCR on the RT-PCR reads and lists one entry per CDR3 protein. This sample has more than 700,000 distinct CDR3 sequences, with 21% found just once. CDR1 and CDR2 (germline): DFQATT, SNEGSKA (reference sequence). CDR3 length: 12 residues. This sample is part of a study of response to subunit inactivated influenza vaccine. The source material was PBMCs from blood, sampled approximately 5 days after vaccination. The receptor's source is a man in his fifties who received an inactivated influenza vaccine. The chain employs TRBV20-1 and TRBJ1-1, with D possibly TRBD1 on 5 matching bases. CDR3 amino acids: CRFKAGGTEAFF. In DNA, the CDR3 is TGCAGGTTCAAAGCGGGGGGGACTGAAGCTTTCTTT.